This record covers a single T cell receptor beta chain. Its antigen is as yet unknown. The sample belongs to a study of cytotoxic CD8 clonotypes in ibrutinib-treated CLL. The table came from immunoSEQ multiplex PCR; TCRdb's copy has only in-frame clones and leaves some out. The sample holds 130,000 or so clones, 79% seen once. Study-wide points: A difference in sampling times existed between sustained-remission and progressing patients.

The CDR3 extends over 16 amino acids. V gave up 1 base and J gave up 1 base, with 11 bases separating them. CDR1 is SGHTA and CDR2 is FQGNSA in the germline V gene. Sequenced material: PBMCs, taken after 12 months of ibrutinib treatment. The receptor comes from a human donor with chronic lymphocytic leukemia. This sequence joins TRBV7-2 and TRBJ1-5; D remains unclear. The CDR3 is CASSLDLGSSNQPQHF. As DNA, the CDR3 is TGTGCCAGCAGCTTAGACTTGGGGTCGAGCAATCAGCCCCAGCATTTT. The whole variable domain, remainder taken from reference TRBV7-2 and TRBJ1-5, is GAGVSQSPSNKVTEKGKDVELRCDPISGHTALYWYRQSLGQGLEFLIYFQGNSAPDKSGLPSDRFSAERTGGSVSTLTIQRTQQEDSAVYLCASSLDLGSSNQPQHFGDGTRLSIL.